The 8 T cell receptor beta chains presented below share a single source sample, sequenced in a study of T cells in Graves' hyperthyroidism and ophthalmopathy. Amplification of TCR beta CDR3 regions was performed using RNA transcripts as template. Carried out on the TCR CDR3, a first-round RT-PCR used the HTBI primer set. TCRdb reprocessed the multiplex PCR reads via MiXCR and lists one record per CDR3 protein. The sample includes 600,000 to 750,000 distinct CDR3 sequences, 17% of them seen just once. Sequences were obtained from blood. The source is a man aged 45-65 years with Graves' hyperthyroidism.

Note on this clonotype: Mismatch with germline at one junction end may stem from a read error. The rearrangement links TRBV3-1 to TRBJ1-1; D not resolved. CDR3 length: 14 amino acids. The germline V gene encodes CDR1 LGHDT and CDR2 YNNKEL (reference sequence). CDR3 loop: CASSLGLTNTESFF. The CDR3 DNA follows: TGTGCCAGCAGCCTGGGCTTGACGAACACTGAATCTTTCTTT. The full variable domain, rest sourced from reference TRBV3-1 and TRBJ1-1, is DTAVSQTPKYLVTQMGNDKSIKCEQNLGHDTMYWYKQDSKKFLKIMFSYNNKELIINETVPNRFSPKSPDKAHLNLHINSLELGDSAVYFCASSLGLTNTESFFGQGTRLTVV.

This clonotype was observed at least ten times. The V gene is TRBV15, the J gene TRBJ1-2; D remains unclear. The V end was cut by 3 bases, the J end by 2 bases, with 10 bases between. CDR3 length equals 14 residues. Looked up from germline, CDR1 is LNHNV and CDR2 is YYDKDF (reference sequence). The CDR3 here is CATSRGDGNYGYTF. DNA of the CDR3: TGTGCCACCAGCAGGGGAGACGGGAACTATGGCTACACCTTC. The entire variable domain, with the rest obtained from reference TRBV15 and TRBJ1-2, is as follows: DAMVIQNPRYQVTQFGKPVTLSCSQTLNHNVMYWYQQKSSQAPKLLFHYYDKDFNNEADTPDNFQSRRPNTSFCFLDIRSPGLGDTAMYLCATSRGDGNYGYTFGSGTRLTVV.

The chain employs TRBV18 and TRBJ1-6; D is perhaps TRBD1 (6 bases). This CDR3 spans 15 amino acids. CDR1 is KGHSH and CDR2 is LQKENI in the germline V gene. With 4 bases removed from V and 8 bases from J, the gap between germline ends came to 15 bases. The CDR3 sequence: CASSRTGTHDSPLHF. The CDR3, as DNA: TGTGCCAGCTCACGAACCGGGACACATGATTCACCCCTCCACTTT. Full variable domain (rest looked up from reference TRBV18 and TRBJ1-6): NAGVMQNPRHLVRRRGQEARLRCSPMKGHSHVYWYRQLPEEGLKFMVYLQKENIIDESGMPKERFSAEFPKEGPSILRIQQVVRGDSAAYFCASSRTGTHDSPLHFGNGTRLTVT.

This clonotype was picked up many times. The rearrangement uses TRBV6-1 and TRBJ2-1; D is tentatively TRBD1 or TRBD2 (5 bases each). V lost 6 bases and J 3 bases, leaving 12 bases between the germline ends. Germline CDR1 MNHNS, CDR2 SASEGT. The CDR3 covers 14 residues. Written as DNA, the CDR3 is TGTGCCAGCAGAGTAGGGGAGCACTACAATGAGCAGTTCTTC. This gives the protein CASRVGEHYNEQFF.

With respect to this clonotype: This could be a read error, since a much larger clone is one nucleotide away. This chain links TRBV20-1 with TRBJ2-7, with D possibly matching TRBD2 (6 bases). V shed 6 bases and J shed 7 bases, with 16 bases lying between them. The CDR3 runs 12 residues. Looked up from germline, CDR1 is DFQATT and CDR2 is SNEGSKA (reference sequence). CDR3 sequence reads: CSANGGAREQYF. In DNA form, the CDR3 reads TGCAGTGCCAATGGAGGGGCGCGTGAGCAGTACTTC.

The CDR3 here is CASSYSGSGEGYEQYF. The DNA of the CDR3 is TGTGCCAGCAGTTACTCGGGAAGCGGAGAGGGCTACGAGCAGTACTTC. The V call is TRBV6-5, the J call TRBJ2-7, with D maybe TRBD2 (5 bases). Germline V CDR1 and CDR2: MNHEY, SVGAGI. The germline V and J ends were trimmed by 0 bases and 3 bases, with 15 bases remaining between them. This CDR3 is 16 amino acids long.

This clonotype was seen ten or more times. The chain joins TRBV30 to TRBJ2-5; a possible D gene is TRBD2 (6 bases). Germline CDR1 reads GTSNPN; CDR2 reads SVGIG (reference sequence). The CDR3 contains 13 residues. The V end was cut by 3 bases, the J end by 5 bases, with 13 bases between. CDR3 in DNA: TGTGCCTGGAGGGCAGGAGGGGAGGAGACCCAGTACTTC. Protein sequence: CAWRAGGEETQYF. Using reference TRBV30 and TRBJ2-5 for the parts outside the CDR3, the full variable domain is SQTIHQWPATLVQPVGSPLSLECTVEGTSNPNLYWYRQAAGRGLQLLFYSVGIGQISSEVPQNLSASRPQDRQFILSSKKLLLSDSGFYLCAWRAGGEETQYFGPGTRLLVL.

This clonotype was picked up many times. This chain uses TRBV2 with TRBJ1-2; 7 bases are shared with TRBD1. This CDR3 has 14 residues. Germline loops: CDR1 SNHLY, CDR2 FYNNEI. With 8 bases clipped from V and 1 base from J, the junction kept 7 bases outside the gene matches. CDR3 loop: CASGPGQINYGYTF. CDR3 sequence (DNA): TGTGCCAGCGGCCCGGGACAGATTAACTATGGCTACACCTTC.